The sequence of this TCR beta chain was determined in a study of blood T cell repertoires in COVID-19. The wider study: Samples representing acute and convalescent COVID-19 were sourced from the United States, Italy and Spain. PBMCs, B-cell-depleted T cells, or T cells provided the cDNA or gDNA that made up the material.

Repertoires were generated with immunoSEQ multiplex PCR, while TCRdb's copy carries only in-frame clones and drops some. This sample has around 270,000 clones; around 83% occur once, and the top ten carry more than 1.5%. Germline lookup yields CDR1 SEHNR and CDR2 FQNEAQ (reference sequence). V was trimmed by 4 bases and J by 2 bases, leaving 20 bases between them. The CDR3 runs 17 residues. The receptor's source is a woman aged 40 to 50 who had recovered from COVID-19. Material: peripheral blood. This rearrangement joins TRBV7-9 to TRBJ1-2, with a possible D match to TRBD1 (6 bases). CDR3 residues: CASSSSGSGADNYGYTF. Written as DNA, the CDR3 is TGTGCCAGCAGCTCTAGCGGGTCGGGGGCCGACAACTATGGCTACACCTTC. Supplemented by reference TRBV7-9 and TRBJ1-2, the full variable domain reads DTGVSQNPRHKITKRGQNVTFRCDPISEHNRLYWYRQTLGQGPEFLTYFQNEAQLEKSRLLSDRFSAERPKGSFSTLEIQRTEQGDSAMYLCASSSSGSGADNYGYTFGSGTRLTVV.